This T cell receptor (beta chain) originates from a study of T cell responses to AZD1222 COVID-19 vaccine. Germline CDR1 is MNHEY and CDR2 is SVGAGI. CDR3 length: 16 amino acids. V was pared by 0 bases and J by 0 bases, with 8 bases between. Profiled with immunoSEQ multiplex PCR; TCRdb holds only in-frame clones, not every one. The sample has tens of thousands of clones, about 86% seen once; the top ten hold approximately 15%. The rearrangement uses TRBV6-5 and TRBJ1-4; D is unclear. The source was peripheral blood, collected on day 0 of AZD1222 vaccination. The source is an adult in good health. This chain's CDR3 is CASSYSFTATNEKLFF. CDR3 in DNA: TGTGCCAGCAGTTACTCCTTTACAGCAACTAATGAAAAACTGTTTTTT.